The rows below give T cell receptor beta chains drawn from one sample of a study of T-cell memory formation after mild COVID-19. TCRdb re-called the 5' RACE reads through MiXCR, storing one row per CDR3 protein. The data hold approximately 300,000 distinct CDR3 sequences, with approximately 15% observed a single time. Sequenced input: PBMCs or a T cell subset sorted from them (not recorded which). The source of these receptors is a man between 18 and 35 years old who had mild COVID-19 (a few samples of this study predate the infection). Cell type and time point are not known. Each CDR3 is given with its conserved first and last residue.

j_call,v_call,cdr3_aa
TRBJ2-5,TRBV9,CASSPTPGQAETQYF
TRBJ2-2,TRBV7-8,CASSLMASGGNTGELFF
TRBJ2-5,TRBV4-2,CASSQRDGGDQETQYF
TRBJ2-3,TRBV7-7,CASSVSGGRTDTQYF
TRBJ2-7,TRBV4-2,CASSRRHRGYTYEQYF
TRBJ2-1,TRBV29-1,CSVDMGALTDEQFF
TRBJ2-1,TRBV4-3,CASSQTGTGGYNEQFF
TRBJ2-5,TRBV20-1,CSAPEAGIQETQYF
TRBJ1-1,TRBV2,CASSGGPNTEAFF
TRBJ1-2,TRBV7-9,CASSGTGTGYTF
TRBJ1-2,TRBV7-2,CASSFGAIGKYNYGYTF
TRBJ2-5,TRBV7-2,CASSLGGDREETQYF
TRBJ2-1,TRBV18,CASSPQGQGVYNEQFF
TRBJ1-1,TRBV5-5,CASSLVMGAGDFF
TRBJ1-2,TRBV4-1,CASSRPLGGANYGYTF
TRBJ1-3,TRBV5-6,CASERGGNSGNTIYF
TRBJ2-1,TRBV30,CAWSPTGANELFF
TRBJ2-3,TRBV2,CASSEERGSTDTQYF
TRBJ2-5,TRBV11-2,CASSLRALGQSETQYF
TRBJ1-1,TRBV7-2,CASSPRHSNTEAFF
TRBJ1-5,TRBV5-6,CASSLYQGLPQHF
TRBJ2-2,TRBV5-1,CASSLLQGNTGELFF
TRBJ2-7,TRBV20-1,CSATPGPSYEQYF
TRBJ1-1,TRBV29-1,CSAEDGMNTEAFF
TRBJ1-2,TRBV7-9,CASSSRGRGEGYGYTF
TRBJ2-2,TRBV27,CASSLYGGQKTGELFF
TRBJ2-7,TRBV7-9,CASSLMGIAYEQYF
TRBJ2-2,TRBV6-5,CASSPAMRRSYTGELFF
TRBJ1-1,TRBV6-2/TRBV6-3,CASTLQGANTEAFF
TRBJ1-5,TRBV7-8,CASSLIRGNQPQHF
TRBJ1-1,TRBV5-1,CASTRQGLNTEAFF
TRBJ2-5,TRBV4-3,CASSQDVGLQETQYF
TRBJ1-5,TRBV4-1,CASSHPAQAVNQPQHF
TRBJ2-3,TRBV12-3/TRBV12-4,CASSFLGPAGAQYF
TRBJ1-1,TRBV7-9,CASSYWGMNTEAFF
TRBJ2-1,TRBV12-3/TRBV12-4,CASSQGSDNFNEQFF
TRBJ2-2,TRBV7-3,CASSLRWAGELFF
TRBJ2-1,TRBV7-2,CASSDQPTGTGNEQFF
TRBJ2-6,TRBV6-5,CASSFLQGNSGANVLTF
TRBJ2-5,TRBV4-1,CASSQVGGGILETQYF
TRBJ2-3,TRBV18,CASSPVAGGTTDTQYF
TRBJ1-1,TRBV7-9,CASSLEGAGAEAFF
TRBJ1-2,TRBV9,CASSGTGAGYGYTF
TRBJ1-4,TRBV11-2,CASSLRNRIATNEKLFF
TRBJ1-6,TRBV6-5,CAIGERSPLHF
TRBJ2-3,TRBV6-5,CASSYGRPSTDTQYF
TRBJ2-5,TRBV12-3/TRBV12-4,CASSLEVLQETQYF
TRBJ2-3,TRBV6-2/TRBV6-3,CASTKGGRTSTDTQYF
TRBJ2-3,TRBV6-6,CASSRDWVLGDTQYF
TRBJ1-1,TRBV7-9,CASIGVEAGKNTEAFF
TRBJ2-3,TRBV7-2,CASSLMGGQSTDTQYF
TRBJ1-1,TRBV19,CASRTLTGGNTEAFF
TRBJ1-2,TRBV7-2,CASSSQDRVYGYTF
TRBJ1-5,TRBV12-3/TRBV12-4,CASSLVGGSNQPQHF
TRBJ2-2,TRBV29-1,CSAREQGAGELFF
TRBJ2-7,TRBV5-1,CASSLWGTGKYEQYF